Listed below are T cell receptor beta chains from one sample, sequenced in a study of blood T cell repertoires in COVID-19. Clones were read by immunoSEQ multiplex PCR, and TCRdb kept only the in-frame ones, dropping some. This table holds 90,000 to 140,000 clones, 81% found once. The sample taken for sequencing was peripheral blood. These receptors were taken from a woman aged 70-85 years with acute or convalescent COVID-19. Each CDR3 is given with its conserved first and last residue. A D gene is named only where the DNA matches it firmly. Not all rows give a size; the values are once, few, many and, for expanded clones, a class.

j_call v_call d_call clone_size cdr3_nt cdr3_aa
TRBJ2-7 TRBV7-2 TRBD2 NA TGTGCCAGCAGCTTAGTGGCTAGCGGGGGGACTTCCTACGAGCAGTACTTC CASSLVASGGTSYEQYF
TRBJ2-3 TRBV7-3 TRBD2 NA TGTGCCAGCAACGCGGGAGAAGCAGATACGCAGTATTTT CASNAGEADTQYF
TRBJ1-2 TRBV7-2 TRBD1 NA TGTGCCAGCACCGATAGACGGACAGGGGCCTATGGCTACACCTTC CASTDRRTGAYGYTF
TRBJ2-7 TRBV4-3 TRBD1 NA TGCGCCAGCAGCCCTAACAGGGGCCGGACCTACGAGCAGTACTTC CASSPNRGRTYEQYF
TRBJ2-3 TRBV9 TRBD1 NA TGTGCCAGCAGTGCAGGCCAGGGGGCATTTGATACGCAGTATTTT CASSAGQGAFDTQYF
TRBJ2-5 TRBV2 NA NA TGTGCCAGCAGTGAACTCCCCTCCTCCTCCTCGACGACTAGGAGCTGGGAGACCCAGTACTTC CASSELPSSSSTTRSWETQYF
TRBJ2-5 TRBV5-1 TRBD2 NA TGCGCCAGCAGCTTGGTGACTAGCGGTGGAGAGACCCAGTACTTC CASSLVTSGGETQYF
TRBJ1-5 TRBV2 TRBD1 few TGTGCCAGCAGTTATACGGACAGGGCCGGTCAGCCCCAGCATTTT CASSYTDRAGQPQHF
TRBJ1-6 TRBV7-9 NA few TGTGCCAGCAGCCCAACCGAGGGCAATTCACCCCTCCACTTT CASSPTEGNSPLHF
TRBJ2-5 TRBV28 TRBD1 NA TGTGCCAGCAGTAAGACAGGGCCAGAGACCCAGTACTTC CASSKTGPETQYF
TRBJ2-1 TRBV7-8 NA few TGTGCCAGCAGCCAGACTACACATGAACAGTTCTTC CASSQTTHEQFF
TRBJ1-2 TRBV3-1/TRBV3-2 TRBD1 NA TGTGCCAGCAGTCCCAGGACAGGGTCTATGCTTGGCTACACCTTC CASSPRTGSMLGYTF
TRBJ1-2 TRBV19 NA NA TGTGCCAGTAGGGAGGGGATCAGAGGCTACACCTTC CASREGIRGYTF
TRBJ1-5 TRBV4-2 TRBD1 NA TGTGCCAGCAGCCGCATCCTCGGGACAGGGAATCAGCCCCAGCATTTT CASSRILGTGNQPQHF
TRBJ2-1 TRBV27 NA few TGTGCCAGCAGTTTATTGCTTCCTAGCTCCTACAATGAGCAGTTCTTC CASSLLLPSSYNEQFF
TRBJ2-4 TRBV29-1 NA few TGCAGCGTTGAAAGCGGAGGGGACATTCAGTACTTC CSVESGGDIQYF
TRBJ2-5 TRBV4-2 NA NA TGTGCCAGCAGCCAAGCCTACCGGAGGGGCGAAGAGACCCAGTACTTC CASSQAYRRGEETQYF
TRBJ2-3 TRBV7-9 TRBD2 NA TGTGCCAGCAGCCCAAAAAGCGGGGTAGATACGCAGTATTTT CASSPKSGVDTQYF
TRBJ2-4 TRBV28 TRBD2 NA TGTGCCAGCAGTGGACTAGAGATGGCCAAAAACATTCAGTACTTC CASSGLEMAKNIQYF
TRBJ2-2 TRBV3-1/TRBV3-2 NA NA TGTGCCAGCAGTTCCCCCGCCAGGTTGAACACCGGGGAGCTGTTTTTT CASSSPARLNTGELFF
TRBJ2-2 TRBV7-9 NA NA TGTGCCAGCAGCCGAGATATCGGGTACCACACCGGGGAGCTGTTTTTT CASSRDIGYHTGELFF
TRBJ2-6 TRBV30 TRBD1 few TGTGCCTGGAGGCGACAGGGGTCTGGGGCCAACGTCCTGACTTTC CAWRRQGSGANVLTF
TRBJ2-7 TRBV6-2/TRBV6-3 TRBD2 NA TGTGCCAGCAGTTACCCGACCCTCGGGACTAGCGGGCAGTACGAGCAGTACTTC CASSYPTLGTSGQYEQYF
TRBJ1-2 TRBV6-1 NA NA TGTGCCAGCAGTGAAGCTAATGGCTACACCTTC CASSEANGYTF
TRBJ1-6 TRBV10-3 NA NA TGTGCCATCAGAGGGAGCCAGGAGGGTTCACCCCTCCACTTT CAIRGSQEGSPLHF
TRBJ1-2 TRBV28 NA NA TGTGCCAGCAACCGACAGTCGAACTATGGCTACACCTTC CASNRQSNYGYTF
TRBJ1-1 TRBV6-6 NA NA TGTGCCAGCACCACAGAGCTTCGGTGGAACACTGAAGCTTTCTTT CASTTELRWNTEAFF
TRBJ2-7 TRBV9 NA NA TGTGCCAGCAGCGCCCTACAGGTCCCGGGCGAGCAGTACTTC CASSALQVPGEQYF
TRBJ1-5 TRBV6-5 NA NA TGTGCCAGCAGGTCCAGTTTTAATAGCAATCAGCCCCAGCATTTT CASRSSFNSNQPQHF
TRBJ2-3 TRBV9 NA once TGTGCCAGCAGCGTAGTTCCCAGCGGGCCAGATACGCAGTATTTT CASSVVPSGPDTQYF
TRBJ2-1 TRBV6-5 TRBD2 NA TGTGCCAGCTCCATGGGCGGGAGCGGGAATGAGCAGTTCTTC CASSMGGSGNEQFF